This T cell receptor beta chain was recovered during a study of cytomegalovirus exposure and HLA in healthy donors. Study details: Earlier sequencing of some 190 million T cells yielded nearly 120 million unique TCR beta sequences.

Healthy individuals who donated bone marrow served as the donors. Points from the study as a whole: The authors listed 150 to 200 TCR beta chains as cytomegalovirus-associated. Later analysis revealed greater clonal expansion in HLA-associated TCR beta chains than in equally common others.

Per the germline V gene, CDR1 is MDHEN and CDR2 is SYDVKM. The germline V and J ends were trimmed by 2 bases and 3 bases, with 11 bases remaining between them. There are 15 residues in the CDR3. It was with 60 Vbeta and 13 Jbeta primers that the PCR ran. The protocol was immunoSEQ multiplex PCR, while the TCRdb copy is restricted to in-frame clones and leaves out a portion. The repertoire table contains fewer than 150,000 clones. With regard to this clone: Its antigen is still unknown.

The sequencing input was PBMCs. The TCR was taken from a man between 35 and 55 years old in good health and CMV-seronegative. The V call is TRBV28, the J call TRBJ1-5; D is perhaps TRBD1 (5 bases). CDR3 nucleotides: TGTGCCAGCAGTTTAGGGGCCCTACTCAATCAGCCCCAGCATTTT. Translating it yields CASSLGALLNQPQHF.